This T cell receptor (beta chain) was obtained from a study of blood T cells in healthy people across ages. Germline CDR1 SGHRS, CDR2 YFSETQ. Between the trimmed V and J ends, which lost 3 bases and 4 bases, there was a span of 10 bases. This CDR3 is built from 13 residues. Primed by a sample-barcoded 5' primer and a J-beta primer mix, a second PCR proceeded for about 7 to 11 cycles. TCRdb reprocessed the 5' RACE reads via MiXCR and lists one record per CDR3 protein. In the table there are 1.5 million to 2 million distinct CDR3 sequences, about 35% of which are singletons. The V gene is TRBV5-1, the J gene TRBJ1-2; no clear D gene. This TCR came from a woman aged 30 to 39 in good health. The sequenced material came from blood. The chain's CDR3 is CASSSPPSYGYTF. CDR3 bases: TGCGCCAGCAGCTCGCCACCAAGCTATGGCTACACCTTC.